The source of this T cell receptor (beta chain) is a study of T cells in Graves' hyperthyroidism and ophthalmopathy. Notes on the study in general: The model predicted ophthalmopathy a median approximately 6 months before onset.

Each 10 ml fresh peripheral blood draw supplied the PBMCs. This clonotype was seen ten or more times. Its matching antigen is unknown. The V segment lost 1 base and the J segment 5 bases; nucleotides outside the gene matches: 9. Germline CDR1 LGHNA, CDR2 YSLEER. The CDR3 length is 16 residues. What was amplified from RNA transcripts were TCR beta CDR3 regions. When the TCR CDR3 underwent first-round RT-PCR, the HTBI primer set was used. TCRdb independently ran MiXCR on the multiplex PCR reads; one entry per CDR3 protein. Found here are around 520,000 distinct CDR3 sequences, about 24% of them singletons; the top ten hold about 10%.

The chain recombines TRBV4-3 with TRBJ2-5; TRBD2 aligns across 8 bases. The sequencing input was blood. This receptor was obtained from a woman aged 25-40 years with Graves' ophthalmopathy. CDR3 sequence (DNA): TGCGCCAGCAGCCAAGCCTACGGGGGGGGCGGGGAGACCCAGTACTTC. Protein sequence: CASSQAYGGGGETQYF.